The clone carrying this T cell receptor (beta chain) came up a few times. The antigen remains undetermined. The data stem from a study of post-analysis software for immune sequencing data. Trimming removed 2 bases at V and 2 bases at J, with 7 bases between. The length of the CDR3 is 12 residues. Per the germline V gene, CDR1 is DFQATT and CDR2 is SNEGSKA (reference sequence). Presence of unique molecular identifiers characterized the TCR beta cDNA libraries. TCRdb recomputed calls from the PCR reads with MiXCR, one row per CDR3 protein. The table has roughly 620,000 distinct CDR3 sequences, about 40% seen once. Study-wide points: Four to six TRBV segments were more frequent in patients than controls; TRBV5-6, TRBV5-1 and TRBV20-1 belonged to this group.

Specimen: blood. This sequence joins TRBV20-1 and TRBJ2-7; D remains ambiguous. The origin of this receptor is a girl aged 10 to 17 with multiple sclerosis. CDR3 sequence reads: CSARTSPYEQYF. DNA of the CDR3: TGCAGTGCTAGAACCAGTCCCTACGAGCAGTACTTC.